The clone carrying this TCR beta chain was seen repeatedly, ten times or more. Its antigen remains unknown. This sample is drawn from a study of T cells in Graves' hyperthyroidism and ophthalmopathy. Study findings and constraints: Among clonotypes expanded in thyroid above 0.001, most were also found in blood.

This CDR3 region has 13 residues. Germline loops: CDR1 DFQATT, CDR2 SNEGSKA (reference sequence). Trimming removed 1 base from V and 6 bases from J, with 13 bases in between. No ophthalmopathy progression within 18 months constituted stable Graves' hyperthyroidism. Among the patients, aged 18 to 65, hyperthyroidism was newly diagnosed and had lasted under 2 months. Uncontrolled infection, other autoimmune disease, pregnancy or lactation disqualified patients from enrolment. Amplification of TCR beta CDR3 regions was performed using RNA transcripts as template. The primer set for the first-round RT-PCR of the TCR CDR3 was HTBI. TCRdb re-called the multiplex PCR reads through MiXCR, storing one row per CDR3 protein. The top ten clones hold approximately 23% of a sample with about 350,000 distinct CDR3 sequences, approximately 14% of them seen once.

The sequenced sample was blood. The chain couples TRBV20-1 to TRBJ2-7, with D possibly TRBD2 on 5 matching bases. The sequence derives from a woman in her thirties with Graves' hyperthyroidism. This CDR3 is CSARGAGTPEQYF. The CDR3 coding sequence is TGCAGTGCTAGAGGGGCGGGCACCCCCGAGCAGTACTTC.